The clone carrying this T cell receptor beta chain has at least ten counts. The data were obtained in a study of T cells in Graves' hyperthyroidism and ophthalmopathy. This CDR3 is built from 16 residues. CDR1 is SGHVS, CDR2 FQNEAQ, per germline. The germline V and J ends were trimmed by 7 bases and 2 bases, with 17 bases remaining between them. The investigators amplified TCR beta CDR3 regions from RNA transcripts. When the TCR CDR3 underwent first-round RT-PCR, the HTBI primer set was used. TCRdb redid the calling of the multiplex PCR reads with MiXCR, one entry per CDR3 protein. The sample lists under 350,000 distinct CDR3 sequences; about 13% were seen once.

The sequenced material came from blood. V is TRBV7-8 and J is TRBJ2-2, with D perhaps matching TRBD2 (7 bases). The source is a woman between 35 and 50 years old with Graves' ophthalmopathy. The DNA of the CDR3 is TGTGCCAGCACCCCATGGGGGGGGCCCAACACCGGGGAGCTGTTTTTT. This translates into CASTPWGGPNTGELFF.